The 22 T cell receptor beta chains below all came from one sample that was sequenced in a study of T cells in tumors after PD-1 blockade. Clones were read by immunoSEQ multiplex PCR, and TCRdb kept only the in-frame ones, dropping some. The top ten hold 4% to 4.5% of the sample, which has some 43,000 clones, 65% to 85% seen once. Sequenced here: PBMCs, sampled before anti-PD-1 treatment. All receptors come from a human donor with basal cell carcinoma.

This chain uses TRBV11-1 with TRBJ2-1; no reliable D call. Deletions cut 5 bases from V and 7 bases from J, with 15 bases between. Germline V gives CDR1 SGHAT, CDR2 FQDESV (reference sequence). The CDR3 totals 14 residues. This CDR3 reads CASSPPFGGNEQFF. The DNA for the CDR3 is TGTGCCAGCAGCCCTCCATTCGGTGGAAATGAGCAGTTCTTC.

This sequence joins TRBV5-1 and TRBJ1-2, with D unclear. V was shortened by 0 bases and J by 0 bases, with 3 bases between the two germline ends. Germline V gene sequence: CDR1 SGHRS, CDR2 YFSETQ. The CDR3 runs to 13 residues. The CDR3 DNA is TGCGCCAGCAGCTTGGGGACTAACTATGGCTACACCTTC. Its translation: CASSLGTNYGYTF.

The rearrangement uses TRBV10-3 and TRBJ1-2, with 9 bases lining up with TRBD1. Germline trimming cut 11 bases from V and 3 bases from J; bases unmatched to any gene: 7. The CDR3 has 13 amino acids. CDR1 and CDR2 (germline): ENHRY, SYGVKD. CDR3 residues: CAGRTGADYGYTF. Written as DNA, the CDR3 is TGTGCCGGCCGGACAGGGGCGGACTATGGCTACACCTTC.

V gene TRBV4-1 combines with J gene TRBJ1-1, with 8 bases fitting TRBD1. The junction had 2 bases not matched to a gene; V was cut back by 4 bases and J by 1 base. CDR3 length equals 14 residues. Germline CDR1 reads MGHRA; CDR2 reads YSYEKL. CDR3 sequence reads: CASSPGQGNTEAFF. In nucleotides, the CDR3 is TGCGCCAGCAGCCCTGGACAGGGGAACACTGAAGCTTTCTTT.

Here the CDR3 DNA reads TGTGCCAGCAGTGAAGCGGGTCAGGAGTTTTCAGCTTTCTTT. Residues: CASSEAGQEFSAFF. The chain employs TRBV6-1 and TRBJ1-1; D is ambiguous. The CDR3 is 14 amino acids. The ends were cut back, 0 bases at V and 10 bases at J, with 15 bases in the middle. In germline, CDR1 is MNHNS, CDR2 SASEGT.

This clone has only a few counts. In DNA, the CDR3 is TGTGCCATCAACCCCTATGGGACAGTGAACACCGGGGAGCTGTTTTTT. This encodes CAINPYGTVNTGELFF. This sequence joins TRBV10-3 and TRBJ2-2, with TRBD1 matching over 7 bases. J gave up 1 base and V 7 bases, and 9 bases lay outside the gene matches. The germline V gene has CDR1 ENHRY and CDR2 SYGVKD. There are 16 residues in the CDR3.

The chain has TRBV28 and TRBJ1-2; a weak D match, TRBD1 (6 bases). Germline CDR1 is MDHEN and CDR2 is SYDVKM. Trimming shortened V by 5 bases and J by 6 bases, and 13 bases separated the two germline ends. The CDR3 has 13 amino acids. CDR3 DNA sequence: TGTGCCAGCAGTATTCCACAGGGTCATGGCTACACCTTC. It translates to CASSIPQGHGYTF.

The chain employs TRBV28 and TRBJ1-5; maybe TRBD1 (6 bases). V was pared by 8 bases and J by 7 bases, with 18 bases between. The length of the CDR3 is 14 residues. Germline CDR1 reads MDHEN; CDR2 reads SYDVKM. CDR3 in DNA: TGTGCCAGCTGGCAGGGAATCCAGGGGCAGCCCCAGCATTTT. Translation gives CASWQGIQGQPQHF. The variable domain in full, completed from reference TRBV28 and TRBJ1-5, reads DVKVTQSSRYLVKRTGEKVFLECVQDMDHENMFWYRQDPGLGLRLIYFSYDVKMKEKGDIPEGYSVSREKKERFSLILESASTNQTSMYLCASWQGIQGQPQHFGDGTRLSIL.

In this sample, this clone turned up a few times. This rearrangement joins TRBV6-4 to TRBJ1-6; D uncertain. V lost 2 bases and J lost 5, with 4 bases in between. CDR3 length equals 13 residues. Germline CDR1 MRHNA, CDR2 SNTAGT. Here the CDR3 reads CASSDRDNSPLHF. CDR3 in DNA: TGTGCCAGCAGTGACAGGGATAATTCACCCCTCCACTTT.

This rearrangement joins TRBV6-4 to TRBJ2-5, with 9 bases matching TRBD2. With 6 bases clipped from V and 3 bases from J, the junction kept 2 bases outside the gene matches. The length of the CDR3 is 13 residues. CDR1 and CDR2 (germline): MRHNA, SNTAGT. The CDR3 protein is CASSRTSEETQYF. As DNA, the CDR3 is TGTGCCAGCAGCCGGACTAGCGAAGAGACCCAGTACTTC.

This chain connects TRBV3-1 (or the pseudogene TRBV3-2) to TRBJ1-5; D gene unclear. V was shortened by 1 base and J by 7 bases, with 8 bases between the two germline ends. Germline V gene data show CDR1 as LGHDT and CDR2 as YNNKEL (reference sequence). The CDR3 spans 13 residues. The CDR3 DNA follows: TGTGCCAGCAGCCAAGTGACTGGGCAGCCCCAGCATTTT. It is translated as CASSQVTGQPQHF.

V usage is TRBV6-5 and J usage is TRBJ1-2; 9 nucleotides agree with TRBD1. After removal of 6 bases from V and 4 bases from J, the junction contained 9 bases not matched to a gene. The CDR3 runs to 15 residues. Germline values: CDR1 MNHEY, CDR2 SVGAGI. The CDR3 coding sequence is TGTGCCAGCAGATCTGGACAGGGGCTAGGCTATGGCTACACCTTC. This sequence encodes CASRSGQGLGYGYTF.

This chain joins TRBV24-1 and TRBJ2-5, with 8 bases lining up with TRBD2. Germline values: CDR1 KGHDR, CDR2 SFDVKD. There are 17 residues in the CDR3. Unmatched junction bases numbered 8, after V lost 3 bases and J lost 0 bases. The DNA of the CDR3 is TGTGCCACCAGTGATAGCAGGGTAGCGGGGTACCAAGAGACCCAGTACTTC. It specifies CATSDSRVAGYQETQYF.

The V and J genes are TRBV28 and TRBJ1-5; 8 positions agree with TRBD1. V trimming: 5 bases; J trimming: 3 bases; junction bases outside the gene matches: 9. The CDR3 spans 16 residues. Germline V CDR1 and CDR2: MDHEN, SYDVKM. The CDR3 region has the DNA TGTGCCAGCAGTACCTTGCGGACAGGGTACAATCAGCCCCAGCATTTT. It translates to CASSTLRTGYNQPQHF.

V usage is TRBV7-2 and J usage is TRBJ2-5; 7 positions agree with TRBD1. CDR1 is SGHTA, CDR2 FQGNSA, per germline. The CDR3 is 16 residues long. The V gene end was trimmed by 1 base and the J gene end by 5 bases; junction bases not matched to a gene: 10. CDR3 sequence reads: CASSLEGQARWETQYF. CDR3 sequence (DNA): TGTGCCAGCAGCTTAGAAGGACAGGCTAGGTGGGAGACCCAGTACTTC.

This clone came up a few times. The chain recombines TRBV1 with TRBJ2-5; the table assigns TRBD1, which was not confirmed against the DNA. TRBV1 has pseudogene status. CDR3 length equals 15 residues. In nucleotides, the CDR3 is TGCACCAGCAGCCAAGGGACAAAAGATCAAGAGACCCAGTACTTC. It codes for CTSSQGTKDQETQYF.

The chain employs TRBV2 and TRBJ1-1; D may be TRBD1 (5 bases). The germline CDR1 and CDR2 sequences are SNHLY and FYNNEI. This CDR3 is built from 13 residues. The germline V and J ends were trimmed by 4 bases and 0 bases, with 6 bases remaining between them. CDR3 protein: CASSGQMNTEAFF. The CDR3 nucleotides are TGTGCCAGCAGTGGACAGATGAACACTGAAGCTTTCTTT. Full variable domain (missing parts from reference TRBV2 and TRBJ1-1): EPEVTQTPSHQVTQMGQEVILRCVPISNHLYFYWYRQILGQKVEFLVSFYNNEISEKSEIFDDQFSVERPDGSNFTLKIRSTKLEDSAMYFCASSGQMNTEAFFGQGTRLTVV.

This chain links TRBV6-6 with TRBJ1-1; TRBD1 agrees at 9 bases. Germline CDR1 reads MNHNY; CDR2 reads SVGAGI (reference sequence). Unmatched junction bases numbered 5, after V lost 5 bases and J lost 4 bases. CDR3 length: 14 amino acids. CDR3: CASSTGGRGTEAFF. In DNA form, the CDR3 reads TGTGCCAGCAGTACAGGGGGCCGGGGCACTGAAGCTTTCTTT.

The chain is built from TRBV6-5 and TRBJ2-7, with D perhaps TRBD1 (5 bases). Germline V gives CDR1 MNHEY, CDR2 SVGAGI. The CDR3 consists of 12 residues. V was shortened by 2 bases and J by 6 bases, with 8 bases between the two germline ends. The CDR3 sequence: CASSYRQGEQYF. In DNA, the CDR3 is TGTGCCAGCAGTTACCGGCAGGGCGAGCAGTACTTC.

The CDR3 DNA sequence: TGTGCCATCAGTGAGAGGGTCTGGCGGGGGCCTTCTCCCACAGATACGCAGTATTTT. Its translation: CAISERVWRGPSPTDTQYF. V and J are TRBV10-3 and TRBJ2-3; D may be TRBD2 (7 bases). The CDR3 runs 19 residues. Germline V gives CDR1 ENHRY, CDR2 SYGVKD. The ends were cut back, 2 bases at V and 2 bases at J, with 23 bases in the middle.

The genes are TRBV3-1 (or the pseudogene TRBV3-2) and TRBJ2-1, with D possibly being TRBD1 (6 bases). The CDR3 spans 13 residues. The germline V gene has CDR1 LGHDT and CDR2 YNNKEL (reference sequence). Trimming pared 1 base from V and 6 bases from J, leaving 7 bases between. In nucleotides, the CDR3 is TGTGCCAGCAGCCAAGCCAGGGGCAATGAGCAGTTCTTC. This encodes CASSQARGNEQFF.

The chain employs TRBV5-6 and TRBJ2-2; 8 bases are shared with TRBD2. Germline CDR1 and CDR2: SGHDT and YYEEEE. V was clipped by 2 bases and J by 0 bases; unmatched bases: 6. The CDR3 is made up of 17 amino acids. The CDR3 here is CASSFRGLAANTGELFF. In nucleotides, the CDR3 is TGTGCCAGCAGCTTTAGAGGACTAGCAGCGAACACCGGGGAGCTGTTTTTT. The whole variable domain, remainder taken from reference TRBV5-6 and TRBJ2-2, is DAGVTQSPTHLIKTRGQQVTLRCSPKSGHDTVSWYQQALGQGPQFIFQYYEEEERQRGNFPDRFSGHQFPNYSSELNVNALLLGDSALYLCASSFRGLAANTGELFFGEGSRLTVL.